The clone carrying this T cell receptor (beta chain) was detected a few times. Libraries were prepared by immunoSEQ multiplex PCR; TCRdb keeps only in-frame clonotypes and omits some of them. The sample shows approximately 4,600 clones, 30% to 40% of them seen only once. The data were obtained in a study of T cells in localized non-small cell lung cancer. Germline V lookup: CDR1 MNHGY, CDR2 SAAAGT. Trimming removed 2 bases at V and 4 bases at J, with 14 bases between. The CDR3 extends over 15 amino acids. The starting material was lung tumor tissue, obtained before any cancer treatment. This clonotype was obtained from a man aged 35 to 70 with stage II squamous cell lung carcinoma. This chain joins TRBV6-8 and TRBJ1-1, with D tentatively TRBD1 (6 bases). Written as DNA, the CDR3 is TGTGCCAGCAGTTACGCGTGGGGGCTCGGCACTGAAGCTTTCTTT. Translating gives CASSYAWGLGTEAFF.